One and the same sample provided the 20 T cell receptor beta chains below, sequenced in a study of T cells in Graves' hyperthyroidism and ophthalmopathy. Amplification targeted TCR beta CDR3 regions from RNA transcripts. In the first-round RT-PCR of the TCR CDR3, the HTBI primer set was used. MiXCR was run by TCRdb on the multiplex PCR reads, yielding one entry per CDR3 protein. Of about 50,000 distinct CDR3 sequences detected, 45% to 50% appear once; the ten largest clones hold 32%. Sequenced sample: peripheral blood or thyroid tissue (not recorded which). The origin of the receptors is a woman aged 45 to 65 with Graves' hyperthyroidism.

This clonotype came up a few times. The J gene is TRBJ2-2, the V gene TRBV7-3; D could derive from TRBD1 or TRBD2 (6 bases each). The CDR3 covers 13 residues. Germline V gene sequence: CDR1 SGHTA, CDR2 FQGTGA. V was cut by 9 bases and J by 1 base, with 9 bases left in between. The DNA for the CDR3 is TGTGCCAGGAAGGGGGGGAACACCGGGGAGCTGTTTTTT. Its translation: CARKGGNTGELFF.

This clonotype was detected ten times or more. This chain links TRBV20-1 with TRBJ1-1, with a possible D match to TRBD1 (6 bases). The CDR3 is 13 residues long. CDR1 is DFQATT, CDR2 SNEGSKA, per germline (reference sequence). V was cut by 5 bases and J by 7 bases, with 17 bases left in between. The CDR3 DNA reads TGCAGTGCTCGCAATGGACAGCTTCGTGAAGCTTTCTTT. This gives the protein CSARNGQLREAFF.

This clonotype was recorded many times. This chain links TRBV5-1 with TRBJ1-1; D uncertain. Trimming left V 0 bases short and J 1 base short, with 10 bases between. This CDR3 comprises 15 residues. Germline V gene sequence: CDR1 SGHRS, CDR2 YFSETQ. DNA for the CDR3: TGCGCCAGCAGCTTGGACCCAGACCCGAACACTGAAGCTTTCTTT. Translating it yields CASSLDPDPNTEAFF.

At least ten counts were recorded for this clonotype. For the CDR3, the DNA is TGTGCCAGCAGCCTCGGGGGAGGGGGTCAGCCCCAGCATTTT. Translating gives CASSLGGGGQPQHF. The genes are TRBV7-9 and TRBJ1-5; the D gene is possibly TRBD1 (6 bases). The germline V and J ends were trimmed by 5 bases and 6 bases, with 14 bases remaining between them. The CDR3 is 14 amino acids. The germline V gene has CDR1 SEHNR and CDR2 FQNEAQ (reference sequence).

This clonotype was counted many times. The CDR3 DNA follows: TGTGCCAGTAGTCATGCAGACAGTCCGGGTGGTGGCTACACCTTC. Translating it yields CASSHADSPGGGYTF. J is TRBJ1-2 and V is TRBV19; a possible D gene is TRBD1 (5 bases). The length of the CDR3 is 15 residues. Trimming took off 5 bases at V and 7 bases at J, with 20 bases between the two ends. Germline V lookup: CDR1 LNHDA, CDR2 SQIVND (reference sequence).

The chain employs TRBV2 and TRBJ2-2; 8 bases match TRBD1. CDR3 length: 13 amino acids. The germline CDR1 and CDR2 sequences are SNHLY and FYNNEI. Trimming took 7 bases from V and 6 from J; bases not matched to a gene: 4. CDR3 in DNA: TGTGCCAGCAAAGTACAGGGGGCCGGGGAGCTGTTTTTT. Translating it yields CASKVQGAGELFF.

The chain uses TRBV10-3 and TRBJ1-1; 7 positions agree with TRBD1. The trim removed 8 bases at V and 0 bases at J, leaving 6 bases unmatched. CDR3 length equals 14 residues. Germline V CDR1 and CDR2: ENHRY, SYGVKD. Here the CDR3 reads CAIRTGKMNTEAFF. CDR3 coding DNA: TGTGCCATCCGGACAGGTAAAATGAACACTGAAGCTTTCTTT.

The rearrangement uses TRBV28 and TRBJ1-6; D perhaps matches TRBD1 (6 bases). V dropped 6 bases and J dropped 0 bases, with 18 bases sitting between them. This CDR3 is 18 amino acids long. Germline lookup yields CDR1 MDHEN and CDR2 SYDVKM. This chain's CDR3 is CASSTGRPTSSYNSPLHF. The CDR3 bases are TGTGCCAGCAGCACAGGGAGACCAACGAGCTCCTATAATTCACCCCTCCACTTT.

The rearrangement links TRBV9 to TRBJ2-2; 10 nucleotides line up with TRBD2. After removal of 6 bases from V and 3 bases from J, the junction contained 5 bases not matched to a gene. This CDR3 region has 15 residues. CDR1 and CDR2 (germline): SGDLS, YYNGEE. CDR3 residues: CASTTSGAYTGELFF. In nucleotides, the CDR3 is TGTGCCAGCACAACTAGCGGGGCGTACACCGGGGAGCTGTTTTTT.

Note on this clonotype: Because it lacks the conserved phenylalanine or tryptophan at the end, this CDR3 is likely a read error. In nucleotides, the CDR3 is TGTGCCATCAGGGCCGCAGGGGGCGACTATGGCTACGAGCAGTACCTC. Encoded protein: CAIRAAGGDYGYEQYL. The V gene is TRBV10-3, the J gene TRBJ2-7, with 8 nucleotides matching TRBD1. The CDR3 is made up of 16 amino acids. V dropped 6 bases and J dropped 3; count of bases not matched to a gene: 13. CDR1 and CDR2 from the germline V gene are ENHRY and SYGVKD.

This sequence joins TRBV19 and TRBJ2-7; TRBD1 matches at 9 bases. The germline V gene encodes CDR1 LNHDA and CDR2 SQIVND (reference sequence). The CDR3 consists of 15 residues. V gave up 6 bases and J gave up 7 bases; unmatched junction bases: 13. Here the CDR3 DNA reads TGTGCCAGTAGCCGAGGACAGGGGTGGACCGGGGAGCAGTACTTC. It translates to CASSRGQGWTGEQYF. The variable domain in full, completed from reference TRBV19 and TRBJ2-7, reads DGGITQSPKYLFRKEGQNVTLSCEQNLNHDAMYWYRQDPGQGLRLIYYSQIVNDFQKGDIAEGYSVSREKKESFPLTVTSAQKNPTAFYLCASSRGQGWTGEQYFGPGTRLTVT.

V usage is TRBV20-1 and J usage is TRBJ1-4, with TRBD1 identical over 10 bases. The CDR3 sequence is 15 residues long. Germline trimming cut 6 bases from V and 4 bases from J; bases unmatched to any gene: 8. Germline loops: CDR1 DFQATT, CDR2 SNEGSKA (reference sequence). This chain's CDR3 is CSAKGTGDNNEKLFF. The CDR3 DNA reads TGCAGTGCCAAAGGGACAGGGGACAATAATGAAAAACTGTTTTTT.

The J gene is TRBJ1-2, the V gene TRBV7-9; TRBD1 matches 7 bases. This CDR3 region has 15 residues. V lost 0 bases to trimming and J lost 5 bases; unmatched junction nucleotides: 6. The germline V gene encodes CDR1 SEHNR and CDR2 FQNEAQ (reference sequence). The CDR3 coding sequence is TGTGCCAGCAGCTTAGCACAGGGGCGGCGATATGGCTACACCTTC. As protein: CASSLAQGRRYGYTF.

The CDR3 protein is CASSSPTGGSRGTQYF. The CDR3 nucleotides read TGCGCCAGCAGCTCGCCGACAGGGGGATCCCGAGGGACCCAGTACTTC. This sequence joins TRBV5-1 and TRBJ2-5, with TRBD1 identical over 9 bases. The CDR3 sequence is 16 residues long. V trimming: 3 bases; J trimming: 7 bases; junction bases outside the gene matches: 13. In germline, CDR1 is SGHRS, CDR2 YFSETQ.

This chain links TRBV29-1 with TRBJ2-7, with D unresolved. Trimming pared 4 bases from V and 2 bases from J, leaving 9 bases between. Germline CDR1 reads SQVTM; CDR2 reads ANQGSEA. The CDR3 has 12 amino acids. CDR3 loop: CSVGGGTYEQYF. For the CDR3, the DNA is TGCAGCGTTGGAGGCGGAACCTACGAGCAGTACTTC.

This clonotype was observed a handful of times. The CDR3 region has the DNA TGCAGCGTCCATCGACTAGCGGGAGAAGAGCAGTACTTC. Encoded protein: CSVHRLAGEEQYF. This chain connects TRBV29-1 to TRBJ2-7; 12 bases match TRBD2. The CDR3 loop spans 13 amino acids. Looked up from germline, CDR1 is SQVTM and CDR2 is ANQGSEA. Trimming took 6 bases from V and 7 from J; bases not matched to a gene: 7.

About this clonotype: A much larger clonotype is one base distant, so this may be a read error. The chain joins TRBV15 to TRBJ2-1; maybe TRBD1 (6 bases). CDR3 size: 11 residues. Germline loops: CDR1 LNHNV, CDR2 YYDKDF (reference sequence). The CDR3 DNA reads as TGTGCCACCGGACAGTACAATGAGCAGCTCTTC. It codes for CATGQYNEQLF.

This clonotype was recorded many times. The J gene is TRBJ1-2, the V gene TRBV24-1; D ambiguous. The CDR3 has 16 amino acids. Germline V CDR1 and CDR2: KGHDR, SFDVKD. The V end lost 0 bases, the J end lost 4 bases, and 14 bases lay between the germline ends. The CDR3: CATSDLRLDGSYGYTF. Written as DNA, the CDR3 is TGTGCCACCAGTGATTTGAGGTTGGACGGCTCCTATGGCTACACCTTC.

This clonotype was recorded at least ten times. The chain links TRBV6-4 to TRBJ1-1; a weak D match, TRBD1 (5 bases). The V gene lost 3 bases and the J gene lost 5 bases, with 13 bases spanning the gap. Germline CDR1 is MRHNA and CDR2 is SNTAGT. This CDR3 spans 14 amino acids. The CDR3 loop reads CASSDRGVGTEAFF. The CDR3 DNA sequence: TGTGCCAGCAGTGATCGGGGCGTGGGGACTGAAGCTTTCTTT.

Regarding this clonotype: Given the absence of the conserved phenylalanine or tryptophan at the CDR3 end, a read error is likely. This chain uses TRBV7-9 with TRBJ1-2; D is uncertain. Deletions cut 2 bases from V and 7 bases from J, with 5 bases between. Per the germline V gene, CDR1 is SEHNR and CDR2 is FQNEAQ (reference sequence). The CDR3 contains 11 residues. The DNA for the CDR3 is TGTGCCAGCAGCTTAAAGGGTGGCTACACCCTC. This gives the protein CASSLKGGYTL.